The 16 T cell receptor beta chains in this list originate from one sample, sequenced in a study of read filtering for tumor transcriptome and immune sequencing. This library used approximately 390 ng RNA and molecular barcoded adaptors spanning alpha/delta and beta/gamma chains. One entry per CDR3 protein, called by TCRdb with MiXCR from the reads. The sample contains 37,000 or so distinct CDR3 sequences, about an eighth of which appear only once. The sample consisted of a population of CD138-negative cells sorted from bone marrow. The receptors were sampled from a donor aged 40 or over with multiple myeloma.

This clonotype was recorded at least ten times. The genes are TRBV20-1 and TRBJ1-2; D is uncertain. The CDR3 is made up of 15 amino acids. V lost 6 bases and J lost 4, with 21 bases in between. CDR1 is DFQATT, CDR2 SNEGSKA, per germline (reference sequence). The CDR3 spells CSAENPDGTIYGYTF. CDR3 nucleotides: TGCAGTGCCGAGAACCCGGACGGAACTATCTATGGCTACACCTTC.

This clonotype appeared a few times. The chain links TRBV7-8 to TRBJ2-7, with 12 bases identical to TRBD1. This CDR3 contains 16 residues. CDR1 is SGHVS and CDR2 is FQNEAQ in the germline V gene. The V and J ends lost 7 bases and 5 bases, in that order; junction bases with no gene match: 12. CDR3 sequence: CASIQNKGQGAHEQYF. In DNA form, the CDR3 reads TGTGCCAGCATCCAAAATAAGGGACAGGGGGCCCACGAGCAGTACTTC.

This clonotype was recorded at least ten times. V and J are TRBV4-1 and TRBJ2-3; no clear D gene. Trimming stripped 4 bases from V and 5 bases from J, with 7 bases between. The CDR3 covers 12 residues. Germline CDR1 and CDR2: MGHRA and YSYEKL. CDR3 bases: TGCGCCAGCAGCCCAGGAAAAGATACGCAGTATTTT. It yields the protein CASSPGKDTQYF.

This clonotype was detected many times. J is TRBJ2-5 and V is TRBV7-2; unclear D gene. Germline V gives CDR1 SGHTA, CDR2 FQGNSA. V was shortened by 2 bases and J by 1 base, with 5 bases between the two germline ends. The CDR3 is 13 residues long. CDR3 in DNA: TGTGCCAGCAGCTTACGAGCCCAAGAGACCCAGTACTTC. It specifies CASSLRAQETQYF.

This clonotype appeared a single time. A much larger clone differs from this one at a single base, so this may be a read error. The chain uses TRBV29-1 and TRBJ2-4, with TRBD1 as a possible D gene (6 bases). The CDR3 covers 15 residues. Germline V gives CDR1 SQVTM, CDR2 ANQGSEA. V lost 4 bases and J lost 15, with 28 bases in between. The DNA of the CDR3 is TGCAGCGTTGGCGGACAGAATGGGTACCAAGAGACCCGGTACTTC. Its protein product is CSVGGQNGYQETRYF.

The V and J genes are TRBV7-2 and TRBJ1-3, with D unresolved. V was shortened by 5 bases and J by 2 bases, with 7 bases between the two germline ends. The germline V gene has CDR1 SGHTA and CDR2 FQGNSA. The CDR3 is made up of 13 amino acids. The CDR3 sequence: CASSRVTGNTIYF. In DNA form, the CDR3 reads TGTGCCAGCAGCAGGGTTACTGGAAACACCATATATTTT.

This clonotype was detected ten times or more. This chain connects TRBV2 to TRBJ2-7; D unresolved. CDR1 is SNHLY, CDR2 FYNNEI, per germline. The CDR3 spans 13 residues. V dropped 5 bases and J dropped 2 bases, with 10 bases sitting between them. CDR3 in amino acids: CASSPQPTYEQYF. The DNA for the CDR3 is TGTGCCAGCAGTCCCCAACCGACCTACGAGCAGTACTTC.

This clonotype occurred many times. The chain recombines TRBV5-1 with TRBJ2-7; D might be TRBD1 or TRBD2, each matching 5 bases. The length of the CDR3 is 14 residues. Germline V gene data show CDR1 as SGHRS and CDR2 as YFSETQ. The V end lost 5 bases, the J end lost 2 bases, and 14 bases lay between the germline ends. This CDR3 is CASRSTRGAYEQYF. In DNA, the CDR3 is TGCGCCAGCAGGTCGACTCGAGGGGCCTACGAGCAGTACTTC.

This clonotype was found many times. The rearrangement uses TRBV6-5 and TRBJ2-7; 11 bases are a match to TRBD2. Germline V gene lookup returns CDR1 MNHEY and CDR2 SVGAGI. The CDR3 runs 15 residues. V shed 6 bases and J 2 bases; nucleotides not matched to a gene: 6. The CDR3, as DNA: TGTGCCAGCAGACCCGGACTAGCGGGCGCCTACGAGCAGTACTTC. Amino acid sequence: CASRPGLAGAYEQYF.

This clonotype was found many times. A far larger clone differs by one base, so this is likely a read error. The rearrangement links TRBV3-1 to TRBJ1-6; D is uncertain. The J call may be in error: the DNA end matches TRBJ1-1 better. The CDR3 extends over 15 amino acids. Germline V gene sequence: CDR1 LGHDT, CDR2 YNNKEL (reference sequence). CDR3 coding DNA: TGTGCCAGCAGCCACAGCCCGCTGGTTGGGGCTGAAGCTTTCTTT. It translates to CASSHSPLVGAEAFF.

This clonotype was recorded many times. The chain employs TRBV28 and TRBJ1-5; D gene uncertain. CDR3 length equals 15 residues. CDR1 is MDHEN and CDR2 is SYDVKM in the germline V gene. Trimming pared 4 bases from V and 1 base from J, leaving 11 bases between. The DNA for the CDR3 is TGTGCCAGCAGTTACGCGGGTCCCAGCAATCAGCCCCAGCATTTT. Protein: CASSYAGPSNQPQHF.

This clonotype was found many times. V gene TRBV20-1 combines with J gene TRBJ2-5; 10 nucleotides agree with TRBD1. The CDR3 spans 15 residues. V trimming: 4 bases; J trimming: 1 base; junction bases outside the gene matches: 6. Germline assignment: CDR1 DFQATT and CDR2 SNEGSKA (reference sequence). This chain's CDR3 is CSAIPRDRGQETQYF. The CDR3 nucleotides are TGCAGTGCTATCCCCCGGGACAGGGGCCAAGAGACCCAGTACTTC.

In its sample, this clonotype was seen many times. This CDR3 is CASSYTARGSYNEQFF. The CDR3 DNA reads TGTGCCAGCAGTTACACGGCGAGGGGCTCCTACAATGAGCAGTTCTTC. The V call is TRBV6-6, the J call TRBJ2-1; TRBD1 or TRBD2 may be the D gene (5 bases each). V was clipped by 2 bases and J by 0 bases, with 11 bases between them. The CDR3 totals 16 residues. Germline CDR1 reads MNHNY; CDR2 reads SVGAGI (reference sequence).

This clonotype was observed many times. The V and J genes are TRBV5-1 and TRBJ2-1; 9 nucleotides match TRBD2. The CDR3 runs to 17 residues. Trimming cost V 7 bases and J 0 bases; bases outside gene matches: 11. Germline V gene lookup returns CDR1 SGHRS and CDR2 YFSETQ. CDR3 in amino acids: CASCGGSGRNSYNEQFF. The CDR3 bases are TGCGCCAGCTGCGGTGGTAGCGGGAGAAACTCCTACAATGAGCAGTTCTTC.

This clonotype was seen repeatedly, ten times or more. The chain is built from TRBV7-9 and TRBJ1-3; D perhaps matches TRBD1 (6 bases). The CDR3 is made up of 16 amino acids. Germline lookup yields CDR1 SEHNR and CDR2 FQNEAQ (reference sequence). With 4 bases removed from V and 2 bases from J, the gap between germline ends came to 15 bases. For the CDR3, the DNA is TGTGCCAGCAGCTCGACAGGACCTCACGCTGGAAACACCATATATTTT. Translation gives CASSSTGPHAGNTIYF.

This clonotype showed up many times. The rearrangement links TRBV7-8 to TRBJ2-7; maybe TRBD1 (5 bases). Germline V CDR1 and CDR2: SGHVS, FQNEAQ. The CDR3 totals 15 residues. Deletions cut 5 bases from V and 6 bases from J, with 20 bases between. The CDR3 loop reads CASSPEPGRVSEQYF. The CDR3, as DNA: TGTGCCAGCAGCCCCGAGCCAGGCAGGGTCAGCGAGCAGTACTTC.